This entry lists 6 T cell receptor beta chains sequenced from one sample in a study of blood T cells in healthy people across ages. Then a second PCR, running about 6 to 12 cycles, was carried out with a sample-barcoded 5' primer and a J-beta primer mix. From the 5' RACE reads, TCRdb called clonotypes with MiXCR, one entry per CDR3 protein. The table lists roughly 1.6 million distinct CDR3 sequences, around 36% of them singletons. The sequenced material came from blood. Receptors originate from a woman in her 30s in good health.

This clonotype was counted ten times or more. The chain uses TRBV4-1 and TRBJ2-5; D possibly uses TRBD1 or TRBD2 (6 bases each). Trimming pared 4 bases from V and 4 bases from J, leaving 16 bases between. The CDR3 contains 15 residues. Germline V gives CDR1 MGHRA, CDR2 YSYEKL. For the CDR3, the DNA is TGCGCCAGCAGCCGCCCTCGGGGGCGGGGAGAGACCCAGTACTTC. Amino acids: CASSRPRGRGETQYF.

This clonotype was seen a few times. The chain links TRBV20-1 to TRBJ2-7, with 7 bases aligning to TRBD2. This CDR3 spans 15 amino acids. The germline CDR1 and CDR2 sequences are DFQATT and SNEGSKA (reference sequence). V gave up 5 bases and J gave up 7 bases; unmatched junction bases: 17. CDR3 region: CSAPPRREGRREQYF. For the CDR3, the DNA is TGCAGTGCTCCCCCCAGAAGGGAGGGCCGACGGGAGCAGTACTTC.

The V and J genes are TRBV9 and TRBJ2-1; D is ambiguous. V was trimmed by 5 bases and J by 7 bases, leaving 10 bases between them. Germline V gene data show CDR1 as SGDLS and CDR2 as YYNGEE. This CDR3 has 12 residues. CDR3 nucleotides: TGTGCCAGCAGTGAGGTACTGAATGAGCAGTTCTTC. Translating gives CASSEVLNEQFF.

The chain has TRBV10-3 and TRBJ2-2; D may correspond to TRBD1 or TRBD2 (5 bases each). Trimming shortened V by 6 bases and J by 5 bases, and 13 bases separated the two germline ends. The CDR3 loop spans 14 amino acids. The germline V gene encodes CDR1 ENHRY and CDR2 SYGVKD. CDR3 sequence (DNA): TGTGCCATCAGGGGGGACGGCGGGACCGGGGAGCTGTTTTTT. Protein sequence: CAIRGDGGTGELFF.

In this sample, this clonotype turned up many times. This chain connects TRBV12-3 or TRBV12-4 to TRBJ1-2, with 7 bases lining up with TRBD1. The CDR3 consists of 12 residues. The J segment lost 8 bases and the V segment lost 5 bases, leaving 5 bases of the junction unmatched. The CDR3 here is CASSPDRVGYTF. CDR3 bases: TGTGCCAGCAGTCCAGACAGGGTGGGCTACACCTTC.

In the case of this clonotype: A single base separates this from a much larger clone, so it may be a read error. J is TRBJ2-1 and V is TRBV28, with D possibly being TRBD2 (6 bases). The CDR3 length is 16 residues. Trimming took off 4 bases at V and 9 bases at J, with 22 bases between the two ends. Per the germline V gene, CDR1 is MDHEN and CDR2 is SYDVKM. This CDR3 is CASSSNPSEGRGEQFF. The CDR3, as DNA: TGTGCCAGCAGTTCCAACCCCAGCGAGGGGCGGGGTGAGCAGTTCTTC. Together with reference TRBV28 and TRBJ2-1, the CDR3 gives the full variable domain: DVKVTQSSRYLVKRTGEKVFLECVQDMDHENMFWYRQDPGLGLRLIYFSYDVKMKEKGDIPEGYSVSREKKERFSLILESASTNQTSMYLCASSSNPSEGRGEQFFGPGTRLTVL.